The 24 T cell receptor beta chains given below trace back to one sample, sequenced in a study of control samples from healthy donors and cancer patients. Sequencing was performed with immunoSEQ multiplex PCR; in TCRdb, only in-frame clones are kept and a portion is missing. The sample includes 150,000 or so clones, roughly 90% of them seen just once. Sequencing was done on a sample of blood. These receptors all come from a man aged 18 to 30 in good health.

The DNA of the CDR3 is TGTGCCAGTAGTATCTCGGACAGGGACGTTCATCAGCCCCAGCATTTT. This gives the protein CASSISDRDVHQPQHF. V is TRBV19 and J is TRBJ1-5, with 8 positions matching TRBD1. The CDR3 has 16 residues. Germline loops: CDR1 LNHDA, CDR2 SQIVND (reference sequence). V gave up 3 bases and J gave up 5 bases; unmatched junction bases: 9.

The V and J genes are TRBV27 and TRBJ1-3, with 8 bases matching TRBD1. V lost 4 bases and J lost 4; bases outside the gene matches: 3. Germline assignment: CDR1 MNHEY and CDR2 SMNVEV (reference sequence). CDR3 length: 14 amino acids. The CDR3 sequence is CASSSRDRGNTIYF. The CDR3 bases are TGTGCCAGCAGTTCCCGGGACAGGGGAAACACCATATATTTT.

This chain uses TRBV27 with TRBJ2-3; D is uncertain. The CDR3 is 15 amino acids. From germline, CDR1 is MNHEY and CDR2 SMNVEV (reference sequence). Trimming stripped 4 bases from V and 6 bases from J, with 17 bases between. For the CDR3, the DNA is TGTGCCAGCAGTTGGTCAGGCGGATATCTGGATACGCAGTATTTT. Its translation: CASSWSGGYLDTQYF.

This sequence joins TRBV18 and TRBJ2-7, with 7 nucleotides matching TRBD1. CDR1 and CDR2 from the germline V gene are KGHSH and LQKENI. This CDR3 has 13 amino acids. Trimming took 2 bases from V and 6 from J; bases not matched to a gene: 4. CDR3 bases: TGTGCCAGCTCACCAAACGACAGGGTCGAGCAGTACTTC. As protein: CASSPNDRVEQYF.

This chain links TRBV5-1 with TRBJ2-5; D possibly corresponds to TRBD2 (7 bases). Germline loops: CDR1 SGHRS, CDR2 YFSETQ. CDR3 length: 15 amino acids. V was cut by 3 bases and J by 2 bases, with 14 bases left in between. CDR3: CASSSLGGGQETQYF. CDR3 DNA sequence: TGCGCCAGCAGCTCCCTGGGAGGGGGGCAAGAGACCCAGTACTTC.

J is TRBJ2-7 and V is TRBV5-4; TRBD2 might be the D (7 bases). The CDR3 length is 15 residues. The V end lost 3 bases, the J end lost 3 bases, and 16 bases lay between the germline ends. Germline CDR1 is SGHNT and CDR2 is YYREEE (reference sequence). CDR3 region: CASSWDRGARYEQYF. CDR3 sequence (DNA): TGTGCCAGCAGCTGGGATCGGGGGGCACGCTACGAGCAGTACTTC.

This rearrangement joins TRBV11-2 to TRBJ1-2, with D maybe TRBD1 (5 bases). Germline V CDR1 and CDR2: SGHAT, FQNNGV. V lost 7 bases to trimming and J lost 4 bases, with 16 bases between them. The CDR3 is made up of 14 amino acids. The DNA of the CDR3 is TGTGCCAGCACCCAGGGCCTTAGGAGCTATGGCTACACCTTC. This translates into CASTQGLRSYGYTF.

The chain uses TRBV2 and TRBJ1-6; D not certain. The CDR3 loop spans 14 amino acids. The V gene's germline CDR1 is SNHLY and CDR2 FYNNEI. Between the trimmed V and J ends, which lost 7 bases and 6 bases, there was a span of 13 bases. Here the CDR3 reads CASKAGSVNSPLHF. CDR3 DNA: TGTGCCAGCAAGGCAGGATCCGTTAATTCACCCCTCCACTTT.

For this clone: The sample has other DNA sequences that encode this CDR3 too. The rearrangement joins TRBV6-4 to TRBJ2-2; the D is unclear. V was cut by 0 bases and J by 3 bases, with 2 bases left in between. There are 13 residues in the CDR3. Germline V gene sequence: CDR1 MRHNA, CDR2 SNTAGT. Written as DNA, the CDR3 is TGTGCCAGCAGTGACTCTGACACCGGGGAGCTGTTTTTT. This translates into CASSDSDTGELFF.

This chain joins TRBV5-4 and TRBJ2-5, with D tentatively TRBD2 (6 bases). The V gene's germline CDR1 is SGHNT and CDR2 YYREEE (reference sequence). CDR3 length equals 15 residues. V was shortened by 4 bases and J by 3 bases, with 16 bases between the two germline ends. CDR3 sequence: CASSPRTTQKETQYF. CDR3 DNA: TGTGCCAGCAGCCCGCGGACTACCCAAAAAGAGACCCAGTACTTC. Full variable domain (remainder filled in from reference TRBV5-4 and TRBJ2-5): ETGVTQSPTHLIKTRGQQVTLRCSSQSGHNTVSWYQQALGQGPQFIFQYYREEENGRGNFPPRFSGLQFPNYSSELNVNALELDDSALYLCASSPRTTQKETQYFGPGTRLLVL.

This clone has a single count. The chain uses TRBV6-2 or TRBV6-3 and TRBJ1-2; D not resolved. V was trimmed by 5 bases and J by 7 bases, leaving 14 bases between them. The CDR3 runs 13 residues. Germline V gives CDR1 MNHEY, CDR2 SVGEGT. CDR3 DNA sequence: TGTGCCAGCAGTGAGCCAGCGGGTGTTGGCTACACCTTC. This encodes CASSEPAGVGYTF.

This chain connects TRBV2 to TRBJ2-3; no clear D. Trimming cost V 3 bases and J 2 bases, with 15 bases left between them. CDR1 and CDR2 (germline): SNHLY, FYNNEI. This CDR3 has 16 residues. The CDR3 region has the DNA TGTGCCAGCAGTGAGAGGTCCCAGACCTACACAGATACGCAGTATTTT. Protein: CASSERSQTYTDTQYF.

The chain uses TRBV5-6 and TRBJ2-1; 16 nucleotides agree with TRBD2. This CDR3 spans 17 amino acids. The V segment lost 4 bases and the J segment 1 base; nucleotides outside the gene matches: 2. Per the germline V gene, CDR1 is SGHDT and CDR2 is YYEEEE. CDR3 in DNA: TGTGCCAGCAGCGGGACTAGCGGGGGGGTATCCTACAATGAGCAGTTCTTC. As protein: CASSGTSGGVSYNEQFF. The whole variable domain, remainder taken from reference TRBV5-6 and TRBJ2-1, is DAGVTQSPTHLIKTRGQQVTLRCSPKSGHDTVSWYQQALGQGPQFIFQYYEEEERQRGNFPDRFSGHQFPNYSSELNVNALLLGDSALYLCASSGTSGGVSYNEQFFGPGTRLTVL.

This rearrangement joins TRBV24-1 to TRBJ1-2; D remains ambiguous. Germline V gene data show CDR1 as KGHDR and CDR2 as SFDVKD. Trimming left V 12 bases short and J 8 bases short, with 12 bases between. This CDR3 region has 10 residues. The CDR3 here is CAAPHCGYTF. DNA of the CDR3: TGTGCCGCCCCCCACTGCGGCTACACCTTC.

V usage is TRBV18 and J usage is TRBJ1-1; D gene uncertain. V was trimmed by 3 bases and J by 0 bases, leaving 17 bases between them. CDR1 and CDR2 (germline): KGHSH, LQKENI. The CDR3 is 17 amino acids. CDR3 protein: CASSPQIMKRMNTEAFF. Here the CDR3 DNA reads TGTGCCAGCTCACCCCAAATCATGAAGAGGATGAACACTGAAGCTTTCTTT.

The chain links TRBV5-4 to TRBJ2-2; TRBD1 matches at 7 bases. The V gene's germline CDR1 is SGHNT and CDR2 YYREEE (reference sequence). CDR3 size: 16 residues. Losses at the gene ends were 3 bases for V and 3 bases for J; bases not matched to a gene: 8. The CDR3 here is CASSSRTGPHTGELFF. The CDR3 DNA reads as TGTGCCAGCAGCTCAAGGACAGGCCCACACACCGGGGAGCTGTTTTTT.

This rearrangement joins TRBV9 to TRBJ1-1; D unclear. The CDR3 contains 14 residues. The ends were cut back, 0 bases at V and 1 base at J, with 7 bases in the middle. The germline V gene has CDR1 SGDLS and CDR2 YYNGEE. Here the CDR3 reads CASSVALENTEAFF. As DNA, the CDR3 is TGTGCCAGCAGCGTAGCTTTAGAGAACACTGAAGCTTTCTTT.

The V gene is TRBV10-3, the J gene TRBJ1-1; perhaps TRBD1 as D (5 bases). This CDR3 contains 15 residues. Germline V CDR1 and CDR2: ENHRY, SYGVKD. Trimming stripped 6 bases from V and 2 bases from J, with 16 bases between. The CDR3 region has the DNA TGTGCCATCAGGAGAACCGGGGCGAGAAACACTGAAGCTTTCTTT. Translating it yields CAIRRTGARNTEAFF.

This chain joins TRBV29-1 and TRBJ2-7; possible D gene TRBD1, 6 bases. The CDR3 has 13 amino acids. V was clipped by 6 bases and J by 3 bases, with 15 bases between them. Germline V gene data show CDR1 as SQVTM and CDR2 as ANQGSEA. The CDR3 is CSVAPTGLYEQYF. The CDR3 coding sequence is TGCAGCGTCGCCCCGACAGGACTCTACGAGCAGTACTTC.

The genes are TRBV7-6 and TRBJ1-6, with TRBD1 matching over 7 bases. The length of the CDR3 is 15 residues. Germline CDR1 SGHVS, CDR2 FNYEAQ. Trimming at V came to 6 bases and at J to 6 bases, leaving 8 bases not matched to a gene. The CDR3 region is CASRHDREGNSPLHF. The CDR3 DNA is TGTGCCAGCAGACACGACAGGGAGGGTAATTCACCCCTCCACTTT. Full variable domain (rest looked up from reference TRBV7-6 and TRBJ1-6): GAGVSQSPRYKVTKRGQDVALRCDPISGHVSLYWYRQALGQGPEFLTYFNYEAQQDKSGLPNDRFSAERPEGSISTLTIQRTEQRDSAMYRCASRHDREGNSPLHFGNGTRLTVT.

The chain uses TRBV30 and TRBJ1-1; possibly TRBD1 for D (6 bases). Germline CDR1 is GTSNPN and CDR2 is SVGIG (reference sequence). V lost 2 bases, J lost 3 bases, and 16 bases lay in between. The CDR3 spans 15 residues. CDR3 residues: CAWSQGLQGYTEAFF. CDR3 coding DNA: TGTGCCTGGAGTCAGGGCCTCCAGGGGTACACTGAAGCTTTCTTT.

V is TRBV5-6 and J is TRBJ2-2; tentative D call: TRBD1 (7 bases). V was clipped by 4 bases and J by 5 bases, with 15 bases between them. The CDR3 runs to 15 residues. In germline, CDR1 is SGHDT, CDR2 YYEEEE. The CDR3 spells CASSPDRAGTGELFF. In DNA form, the CDR3 reads TGTGCCAGCAGCCCAGACAGGGCGGGGACCGGGGAGCTGTTTTTT. The whole variable domain, filled in from reference TRBV5-6 and TRBJ2-2, reads DAGVTQSPTHLIKTRGQQVTLRCSPKSGHDTVSWYQQALGQGPQFIFQYYEEEERQRGNFPDRFSGHQFPNYSSELNVNALLLGDSALYLCASSPDRAGTGELFFGEGSRLTVL.

The chain is built from TRBV24-1 and TRBJ2-1, with D unresolved. V gave up 3 bases and J gave up 10 bases, with 6 bases separating them. In germline, CDR1 is KGHDR, CDR2 SFDVKD. This CDR3 contains 11 residues. The CDR3 loop reads CATSDKGEQFF. The CDR3 DNA sequence: TGTGCCACCAGTGATAAAGGGGAGCAGTTCTTC.

The J gene is TRBJ1-6, the V gene TRBV29-1; tentatively, D is TRBD1 (6 bases). Trimming removed 6 bases at V and 5 bases at J, with 14 bases between. Germline V gene data show CDR1 as SQVTM and CDR2 as ANQGSEA. The CDR3 spans 14 residues. For the CDR3, the DNA is TGCAGCGTCAGAGCCGGACAGAATAATTCACCCCTCCACTTT. Translation gives CSVRAGQNNSPLHF.